Sequencing of this T cell receptor beta chain was carried out in a study of T cell repertoires in cytomegalovirus infection. TCRdb itself ran the reads through MiXCR, one entry per CDR3 protein. The sample has 550,000 to 850,000 distinct CDR3 sequences; around 30% are singletons. The CDR3 sequence is 16 residues long. CDR1 is SGHTA, CDR2 FQGNSA, per germline. V dropped 5 bases and J dropped 2 bases, with 16 bases sitting between them. The table lists this clonotype with a few counts. Its antigen is not known. The starting material was cultured PBMCs, obtained from culture after CMV antigen stimulation. The receptor comes from a human donor in good health (CMV status not recorded). Some clones in this sample may be carry-over from other donors' samples. J is TRBJ2-1 and V is TRBV7-2; D possibly corresponds to TRBD2 (7 bases). CDR3 amino acids: CASSLSGGQAYNEQFF. As DNA, the CDR3 is TGTGCCAGCAGCCTCTCCGGGGGGCAAGCCTACAATGAGCAGTTCTTC.